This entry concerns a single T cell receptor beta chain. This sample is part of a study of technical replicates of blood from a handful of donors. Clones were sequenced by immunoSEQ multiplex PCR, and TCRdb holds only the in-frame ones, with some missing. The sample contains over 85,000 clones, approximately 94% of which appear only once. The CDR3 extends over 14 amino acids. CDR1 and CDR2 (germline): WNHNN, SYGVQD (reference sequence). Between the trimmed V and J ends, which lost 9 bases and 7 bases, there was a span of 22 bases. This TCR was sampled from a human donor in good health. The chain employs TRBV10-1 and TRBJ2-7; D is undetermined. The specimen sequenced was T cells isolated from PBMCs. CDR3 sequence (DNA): TGCGCCAGGGTCCTCGTGTTCCCCCGGTGGGAGCAGTACTTC. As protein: CARVLVFPRWEQYF.